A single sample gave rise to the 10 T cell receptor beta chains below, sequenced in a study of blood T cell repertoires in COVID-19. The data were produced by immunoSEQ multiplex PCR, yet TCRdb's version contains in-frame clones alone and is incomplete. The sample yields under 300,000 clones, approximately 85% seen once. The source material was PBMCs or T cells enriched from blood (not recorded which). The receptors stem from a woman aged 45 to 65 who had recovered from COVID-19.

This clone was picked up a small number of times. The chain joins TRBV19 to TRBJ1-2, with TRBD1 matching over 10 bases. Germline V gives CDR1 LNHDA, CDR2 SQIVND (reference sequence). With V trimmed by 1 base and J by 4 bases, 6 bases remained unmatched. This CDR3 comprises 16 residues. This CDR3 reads CASSIGPGQGTYGYTF. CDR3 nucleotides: TGTGCCAGTAGTATAGGACCGGGACAGGGGACCTATGGCTACACCTTC.

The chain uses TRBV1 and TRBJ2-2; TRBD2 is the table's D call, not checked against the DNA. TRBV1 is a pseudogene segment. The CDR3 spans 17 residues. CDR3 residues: CTSDRLAGGVNTGELFF. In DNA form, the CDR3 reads TGCACCAGCGACAGACTAGCGGGAGGGGTGAACACCGGGGAGCTGTTTTTT.

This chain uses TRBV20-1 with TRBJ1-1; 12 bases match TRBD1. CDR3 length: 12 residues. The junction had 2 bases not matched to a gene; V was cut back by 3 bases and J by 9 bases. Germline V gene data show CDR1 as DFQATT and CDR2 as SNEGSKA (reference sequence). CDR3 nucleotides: TGCAGTGCTAGTCGGGACAGGGGGCAAGCTTTCTTT. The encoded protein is CSASRDRGQAFF.

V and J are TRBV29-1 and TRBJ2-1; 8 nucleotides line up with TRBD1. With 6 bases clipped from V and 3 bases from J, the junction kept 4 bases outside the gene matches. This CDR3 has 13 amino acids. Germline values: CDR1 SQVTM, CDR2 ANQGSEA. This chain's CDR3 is CSVSTGVYNEQFF. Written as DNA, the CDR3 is TGCAGCGTCTCGACAGGGGTCTACAATGAGCAGTTCTTC.

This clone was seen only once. The CDR3 sequence: CASSEALGRSSTDTQYF. CDR3 DNA: TGTGCCAGCAGTGAAGCGCTGGGCCGGTCTAGCACAGATACGCAGTATTTT. The gene calls are TRBV2 and TRBJ2-3; D ambiguous. Germline V gene data show CDR1 as SNHLY and CDR2 as FYNNEI. The CDR3 spans 17 residues. V was cut by 0 bases and J by 0 bases, with 13 bases left in between. The full variable domain, completed using reference TRBV2 and TRBJ2-3, is EPEVTQTPSHQVTQMGQEVILRCVPISNHLYFYWYRQILGQKVEFLVSFYNNEISEKSEIFDDQFSVERPDGSNFTLKIRSTKLEDSAMYFCASSEALGRSSTDTQYFGPGTRLTVL.

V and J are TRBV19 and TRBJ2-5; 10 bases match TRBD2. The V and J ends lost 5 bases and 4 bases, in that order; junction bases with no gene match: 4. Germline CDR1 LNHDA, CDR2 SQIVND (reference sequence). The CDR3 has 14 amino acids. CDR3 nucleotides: TGTGCCAGTAGTTCCAGCGGGAGGGGAGAGACCCAGTACTTC. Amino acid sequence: CASSSSGRGETQYF.

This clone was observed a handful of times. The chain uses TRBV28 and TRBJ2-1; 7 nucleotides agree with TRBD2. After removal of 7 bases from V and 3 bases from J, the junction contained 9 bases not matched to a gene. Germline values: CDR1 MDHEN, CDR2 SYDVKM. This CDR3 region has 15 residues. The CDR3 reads CASKDGGGSYNEQFF. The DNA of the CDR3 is TGTGCCAGCAAGGATGGGGGGGGAAGCTACAATGAGCAGTTCTTC.

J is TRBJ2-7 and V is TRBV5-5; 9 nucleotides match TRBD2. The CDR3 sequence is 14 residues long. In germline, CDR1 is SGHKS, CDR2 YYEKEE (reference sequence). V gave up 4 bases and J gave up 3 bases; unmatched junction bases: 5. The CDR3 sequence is CASSLSGRIYEQYF. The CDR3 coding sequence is TGTGCCAGCAGCCTTAGCGGGAGAATCTACGAGCAGTACTTC.

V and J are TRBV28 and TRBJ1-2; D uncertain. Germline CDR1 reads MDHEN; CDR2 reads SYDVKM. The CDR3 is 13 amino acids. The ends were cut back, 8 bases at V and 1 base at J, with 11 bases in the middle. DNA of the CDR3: TGTGCCAGCTCGGAGGAGGGTAACTATGGCTACACCTTC. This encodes CASSEEGNYGYTF.

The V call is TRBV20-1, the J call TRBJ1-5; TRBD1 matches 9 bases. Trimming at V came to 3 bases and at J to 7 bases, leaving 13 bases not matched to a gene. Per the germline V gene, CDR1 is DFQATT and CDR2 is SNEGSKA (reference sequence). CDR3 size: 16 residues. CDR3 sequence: CSASDPGQGIGQPQHF. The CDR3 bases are TGCAGTGCTAGTGATCCGGGACAGGGAATAGGGCAGCCCCAGCATTTT.